The text below deals with one TCR beta chain. Its specificity is unknown. Using immunoSEQ multiplex PCR, the repertoire was profiled, and TCRdb retains in-frame clones only, with some absent. Among 340,000 or so clones listed, roughly 93% were seen once. This sample is drawn from a study of brain T cells in children with intractable seizures. Findings and caveats of the study: Clones missing pre-surgery may reflect undersampling of that blood sample.

Germline V gives CDR1 SGHRS, CDR2 YFSETQ. The CDR3 totals 20 residues. The V end lost 4 bases, the J end lost 12 bases, and 38 bases lay between the germline ends. The sample's time point: blood from clinic visit 5 months post-surgery; TSC patient then seizure free. At least one anti-epileptic drug was given before surgery. The gene calls are TRBV5-1 and TRBJ2-1, with D perhaps matching TRBD2 (6 bases). The sequence was collected from a boy under two years old with tuberous sclerosis and intractable seizures. The sequences come from peripheral blood, collected roughly 5 months after surgery. CDR3 region: CASSPGLSKPKDLPVIGQFF. The DNA of the CDR3 is TGCGCCAGCAGCCCGGGACTTTCAAAACCCAAAGACCTTCCGGTTATCGGGCAGTTCTTC.